The T cell receptor beta chain under discussion was sequenced for a study of CD8+ T cells in alopecia areata. Study conclusions and caveats: Patients showed less clear TCR sequence sharing than mice, possibly partly because of HLA diversity. Sequencing of scalp samples also includes resident alphabeta T cells from normal skin.

Trimming removed 8 bases from V and 3 bases from J; junction bases left unmatched: 7. Germline values: CDR1 SQVTM, CDR2 ANQGSEA. The length of the CDR3 is 14 residues. Lesional scalp tissue (obtained by punch biopsy) and peripheral blood were collected from alopecia areata patients. PBMCs, the starting material, were the source of sorted CD4+ and CD8+ T cells. cDNA serving as the sequencing template came from extracted, reverse transcribed RNA. TCRdb keeps only in-frame clones here, not all; method: immunoSEQ multiplex PCR. The sample has roughly 150,000 clones; more than 40% are singletons. Notes on this clone: Its specificity is unknown.

The receptor's source is a human donor with alopecia areata. This rearrangement joins TRBV29-1 to TRBJ2-3; 11 positions agree with TRBD2. Sequencing was done on a sample of CD4+ T cells sorted from blood. The CDR3 loop is CSSGTSGRTDTQYF. CDR3 in DNA: TGCAGCTCCGGAACTAGCGGGAGAACAGATACGCAGTATTTT.